This TCR beta chain was sequenced in a study of blood T cell repertoires in COVID-19. At the level of the study: From T cells, B-cell-depleted T cells, or PBMCs came the material, which was cDNA or gDNA.

Germline V gene lookup returns CDR1 LGHDT and CDR2 YNNKEL (reference sequence). The CDR3 runs 21 residues. The junction had 20 bases not matched to a gene; V was cut back by 1 base and J by 5 bases. Original methodology: Reference gene primer amplification gave nucleated cell count estimates. TCRdb's table, derived via immunoSEQ multiplex PCR, lists solely in-frame clones and lacks some. That table furnishes V, J and clone size, whereas the DNA furnished D and trimming. The table lists approximately 210,000 clones, less than 85% of them singletons. Recruited during active infection, patients (from Seattle) were subsequently followed longitudinally.

This TCR was recovered from a woman of 80 years or more with COVID-19, enrolled during active disease. The V gene is TRBV3-1 (or the pseudogene TRBV3-2), the J gene TRBJ2-5, with TRBD2 identical over 12 bases. The sequenced material came from peripheral blood. The CDR3 region has the DNA TGTGCCAGCAGCCAAGTGCCCACCATAGCAGGACTAGCGGGGAGTCAGGAGACCCAGTACTTC. Translation: CASSQVPTIAGLAGSQETQYF.